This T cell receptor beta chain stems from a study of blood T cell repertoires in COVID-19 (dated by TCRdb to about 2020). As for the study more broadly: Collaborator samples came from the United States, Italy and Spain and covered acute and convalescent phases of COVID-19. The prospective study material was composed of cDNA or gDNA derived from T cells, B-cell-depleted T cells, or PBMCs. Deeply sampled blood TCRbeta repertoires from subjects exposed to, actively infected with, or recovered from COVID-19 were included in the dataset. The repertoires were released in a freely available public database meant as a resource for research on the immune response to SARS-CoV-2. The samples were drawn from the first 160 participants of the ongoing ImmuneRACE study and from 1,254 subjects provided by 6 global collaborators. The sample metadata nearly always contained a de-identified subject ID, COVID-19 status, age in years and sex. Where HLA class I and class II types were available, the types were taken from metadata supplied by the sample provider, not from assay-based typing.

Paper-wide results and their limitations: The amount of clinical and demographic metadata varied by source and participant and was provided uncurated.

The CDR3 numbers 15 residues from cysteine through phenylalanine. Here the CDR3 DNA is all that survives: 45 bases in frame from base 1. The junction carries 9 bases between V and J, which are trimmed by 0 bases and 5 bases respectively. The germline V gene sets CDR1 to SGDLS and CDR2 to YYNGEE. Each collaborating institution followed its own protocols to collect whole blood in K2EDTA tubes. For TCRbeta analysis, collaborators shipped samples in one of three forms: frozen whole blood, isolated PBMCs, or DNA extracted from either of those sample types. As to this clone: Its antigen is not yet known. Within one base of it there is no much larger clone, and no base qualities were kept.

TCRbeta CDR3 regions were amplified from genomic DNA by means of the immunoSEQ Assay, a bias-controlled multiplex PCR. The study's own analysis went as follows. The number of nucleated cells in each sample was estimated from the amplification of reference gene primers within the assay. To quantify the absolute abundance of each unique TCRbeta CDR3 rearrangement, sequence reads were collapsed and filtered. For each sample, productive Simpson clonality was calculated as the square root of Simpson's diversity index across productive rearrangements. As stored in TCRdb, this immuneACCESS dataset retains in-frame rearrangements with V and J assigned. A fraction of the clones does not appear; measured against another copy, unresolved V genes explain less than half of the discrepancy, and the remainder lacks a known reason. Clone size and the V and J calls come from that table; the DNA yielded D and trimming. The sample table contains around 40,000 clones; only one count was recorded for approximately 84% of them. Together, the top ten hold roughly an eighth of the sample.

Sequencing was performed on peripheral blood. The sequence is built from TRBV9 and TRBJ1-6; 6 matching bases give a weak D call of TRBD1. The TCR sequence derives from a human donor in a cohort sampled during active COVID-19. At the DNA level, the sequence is TGTGCCAGCAGCGTAGGACCAGGGGATAATTCACCCCTCCACTTT. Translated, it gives CASSVGPGDNSPLHF.